This T cell receptor beta chain was captured by sequencing in a study of CD8 T cells in ankylosing spondylitis. Study outcomes and limitations: Disease-associated clones were CD8+ and fairly uncommon in peripheral blood. The clones that were linked to disease were reported to be significantly enriched in matched synovial fluid samples from ankylosing spondylitis patients. A subset of motif variants has previously been described in the synovial fluid and blood of reactive arthritis. Ankylosing spondylitis blood appeared to carry a characteristic TCR beta motif of several highly homologous variants.

In the case of this clonotype: Antigen: not known.

The germline gives CDR1 SGHTA, CDR2 FQGNSA. Trimming shortened V by 1 base and J by 9 bases, and 10 bases separated the two germline ends. The CDR3 is 13 amino acids. Quantitative 5'-RACE with molecular barcodes was used to make the TCR beta libraries. Via MiXCR, TCRdb re-called the 5' RACE reads, giving one row per CDR3 protein. The sample holds around 130,000 distinct CDR3 sequences, roughly 15% seen once. The TCR was taken from a male donor with ankylosing spondylitis. The chain recombines TRBV7-2 with TRBJ2-1; maybe TRBD2 (5 bases). Sequenced input: blood, either unsorted or a sorted T cell fraction (not recorded which). The CDR3 loop is CASSLVSRAEQFF. The CDR3 nucleotides are TGTGCCAGCAGCTTAGTATCGAGGGCTGAGCAGTTCTTC.